Shown below are 30 T cell receptor beta chains from a single sample sequenced in a study of cytomegalovirus exposure and HLA in healthy donors. The PCR made use of 60 Vbeta and 13 Jbeta primers. TCRdb keeps only in-frame clones here, not all; method: immunoSEQ multiplex PCR. This table holds tens of thousands of clones, about two thirds found once. Sequencing was done on a sample of PBMCs. All receptors come from a boy aged 10-17 years in good health and CMV-seropositive.

J is TRBJ1-3 and V is TRBV5-4; possibly TRBD1 for D (5 bases). This CDR3 has 14 amino acids. CDR1 is SGHNT and CDR2 is YYREEE in the germline V gene (reference sequence). Trimming stripped 5 bases from V and 3 bases from J, with 12 bases between. The CDR3 DNA sequence: TGTGCCAGCAGGCCCAAGGGGATTGGAAACACCATATATTTT. Encoded protein: CASRPKGIGNTIYF.

This chain uses TRBV2 with TRBJ2-5; D not certain. Germline CDR1 is SNHLY and CDR2 is FYNNEI. Trimming took 2 bases from V and 3 from J, leaving 13 bases between them. The CDR3 is 15 amino acids. In DNA form, the CDR3 reads TGTGCCAGCAGTGAAACGGCGGTGCAGAAAGAGACCCAGTACTTC. Protein sequence: CASSETAVQKETQYF.

Here the CDR3 DNA reads TGTGCCAGCAGCTTTGTGGCCCCCTACGAGCAGTACTTC. Its protein product is CASSFVAPYEQYF. The chain uses TRBV5-4 and TRBJ2-7; D remains ambiguous. Germline V lookup: CDR1 SGHNT, CDR2 YYREEE (reference sequence). Trimming pared 2 bases from V and 2 bases from J, leaving 8 bases between. This CDR3 contains 13 residues.

As regards this clone: Mismatch with germline at one junction end may stem from a read error. The chain links TRBV30 to TRBJ1-2; perhaps TRBD1 as D (6 bases). Germline V gene lookup returns CDR1 GTSNPN and CDR2 SVGIG (reference sequence). The CDR3 runs to 15 residues. CDR3 loop: CAWSGGGENRYGYPF. The CDR3, as DNA: TGTGCCTGGAGTGGAGGGGGGGAGAATAGATATGGCTACCCCTTC.

The chain links TRBV29-1 to TRBJ1-1; no definite D call. The length of the CDR3 is 11 residues. Looked up from germline, CDR1 is SQVTM and CDR2 is ANQGSEA. The V and J ends lost 4 bases and 9 bases respectively, with 12 bases between them. Written as DNA, the CDR3 is TGCAGCGTTGTGACGGCGGGTCAAGCTTTCTTT. It is translated as CSVVTAGQAFF.

This chain links TRBV20-1 with TRBJ2-5, with TRBD2 matching over 8 bases. The V segment lost 5 bases and the J segment 7 bases; nucleotides outside the gene matches: 3. Germline CDR1 reads DFQATT; CDR2 reads SNEGSKA (reference sequence). The CDR3 loop spans 11 amino acids. The CDR3, as DNA: TGCAGTGCTGCGGGGGGCTTGACCCAGTACTTC. It encodes CSAAGGLTQYF.

V usage is TRBV7-9 and J usage is TRBJ2-1; D gene uncertain. CDR3 length: 13 amino acids. The V and J ends lost 5 bases and 0 bases respectively, with 5 bases between them. Germline assignment: CDR1 SEHNR and CDR2 FQNEAQ (reference sequence). As DNA, the CDR3 is TGTGCCAGCAGCCCTAGCTCCTACAATGAGCAGTTCTTC. This sequence encodes CASSPSSYNEQFF.

This chain links TRBV5-1 with TRBJ1-1; perhaps TRBD1 as D (5 bases). V lost 3 bases to trimming and J lost 1 base, with 13 bases between them. The germline V gene encodes CDR1 SGHRS and CDR2 YFSETQ. This CDR3 spans 15 amino acids. This chain's CDR3 is CASSYNYRRNTEAFF. The CDR3 DNA sequence: TGCGCCAGCAGCTACAATTACAGGAGGAACACTGAAGCTTTCTTT.

J is TRBJ2-3 and V is TRBV5-1; a weak D match, TRBD1 (5 bases). V was shortened by 1 base and J by 3 bases, with 15 bases between the two germline ends. The germline gives CDR1 SGHRS, CDR2 YFSETQ. This CDR3 has 16 amino acids. CDR3: CASSLNPKGSTDTQYF. The CDR3 DNA reads as TGCGCCAGCAGCTTGAATCCGAAGGGGTCGACAGATACGCAGTATTTT.

This clone was counted a few times. CDR3 nucleotides: TGTGCCAGCAGAGAAACATTTGGGAGGAGGGGTGAGCAGTTCTTC. This sequence encodes CASRETFGRRGEQFF. The chain employs TRBV2 and TRBJ2-1; a weak D match, TRBD2 (6 bases). V was trimmed by 6 bases and J by 9 bases, leaving 21 bases between them. Germline V gives CDR1 SNHLY, CDR2 FYNNEI. The CDR3 is 15 residues long.

This chain links TRBV9 with TRBJ2-3; D unresolved. CDR1 is SGDLS, CDR2 YYNGEE, per germline. This CDR3 has 15 residues. V dropped 0 bases and J dropped 2 bases, with 10 bases sitting between them. CDR3 amino acids: CASSVGPLATDTQYF. The CDR3 DNA reads as TGTGCCAGCAGCGTAGGGCCTCTTGCCACAGATACGCAGTATTTT.

This clone occurred a few times. The junction departs from germline at one end; a sequencing error may be responsible. This chain connects TRBV4-3 to TRBJ1-2, with no clear D. Germline V CDR1 and CDR2: LGHNA, YSLEER. The CDR3 contains 13 residues. CDR3 bases: TGCGCCAGCAGCCAAGATGGGAGGTACGGCTACCCCTTC. This encodes CASSQDGRYGYPF.

The gene calls are TRBV5-1 and TRBJ1-1, with D unclear. CDR1 and CDR2 (germline): SGHRS, YFSETQ. V lost 4 bases to trimming and J lost 0 bases, with 19 bases between them. This CDR3 region has 17 residues. CDR3: CASSTVPLEDMNTEAFF. The DNA for the CDR3 is TGCGCCAGCAGCACCGTCCCGCTGGAGGATATGAACACTGAAGCTTTCTTT. Full variable domain (outside the CDR3, taken from reference TRBV5-1 and TRBJ1-1): KAGVTQTPRYLIKTRGQQVTLSCSPISGHRSVSWYQQTPGQGLQFLFEYFSETQRNKGNFPGRFSGRQFSNSRSEMNVSTLELGDSALYLCASSTVPLEDMNTEAFFGQGTRLTVV.

The genes are TRBV28 and TRBJ1-5, with TRBD1 matching 8 bases. With 4 bases clipped from V and 4 bases from J, the junction kept 12 bases outside the gene matches. CDR1 and CDR2 (germline): MDHEN, SYDVKM. This CDR3 contains 17 residues. The CDR3 protein is CASSWGLTGGGNQPQHF. The CDR3 nucleotides read TGTGCCAGCAGTTGGGGCCTAACAGGGGGTGGTAATCAGCCCCAGCATTTT.

The chain couples TRBV6-5 to TRBJ1-2; unclear D gene. The CDR3 sequence is 13 residues long. Germline CDR1 and CDR2: MNHEY and SVGAGI. V was clipped by 4 bases and J by 8 bases, with 14 bases between them. The CDR3 spells CASSFAGQNGYTF. CDR3 DNA sequence: TGTGCCAGCAGTTTTGCAGGCCAGAACGGCTACACCTTC.

Only a few counts were recorded for this clone. This chain connects TRBV25-1 to TRBJ1-2, with D possibly matching TRBD1 (6 bases). The germline V gene encodes CDR1 MGHDK and CDR2 SYGVNS. V was cut by 0 bases and J by 8 bases, with 16 bases left in between. The CDR3 has 15 residues. The CDR3 coding sequence is TGTGCCAGCAGTGAATATTTGTCAGGGGCAGAGGGCTACACCTTC. Translation: CASSEYLSGAEGYTF.

The V gene is TRBV19, the J gene TRBJ2-7; D is perhaps TRBD1 (6 bases). Germline CDR1 is LNHDA and CDR2 is SQIVND (reference sequence). The CDR3 length is 15 residues. The V and J ends lost 0 bases and 2 bases respectively, with 11 bases between them. The CDR3 DNA is TGTGCCAGTAGTATAGACGAACAGGGACCCTACGAGCAGTACTTC. Protein sequence: CASSIDEQGPYEQYF.

The CDR3 nucleotides read TGCGCCAGCACCCTTGGAGGGACAGGACACGCAGCTAACTATGGCTACACCTTC. Translation gives CASTLGGTGHAANYGYTF. The chain carries TRBV5-1 and TRBJ1-2; 8 bases fit TRBD1. Germline trimming cut 6 bases from V and 0 bases from J; bases unmatched to any gene: 16. Germline V gene sequence: CDR1 SGHRS, CDR2 YFSETQ. This CDR3 is built from 18 residues.

The V gene is TRBV5-1, the J gene TRBJ2-1; 10 bases match TRBD2. V lost 2 bases and J lost 14; bases outside the gene matches: 10. The CDR3 length is 14 residues. The germline V gene has CDR1 SGHRS and CDR2 YFSETQ. CDR3 sequence (DNA): TGCGCCAGCAGCTTAAGCGGGAGGGTCAGGAGTGAGTTCTTC. The encoded protein is CASSLSGRVRSEFF.

The chain links TRBV19 to TRBJ1-2, with unresolved D. Germline assignment: CDR1 LNHDA and CDR2 SQIVND (reference sequence). CDR3 size: 17 residues. Trimming removed 3 bases from V and 2 bases from J, with 19 bases in between. CDR3 protein: CASSIGPLISLNYGYTF. In DNA form, the CDR3 reads TGTGCCAGTAGTATTGGGCCGTTGATTTCTCTGAACTATGGCTACACCTTC.

The chain has TRBV7-8 and TRBJ1-2; D perhaps matches TRBD1 (5 bases). This CDR3 is 14 amino acids long. The V gene lost 1 base and the J gene lost 7 bases, with 13 bases spanning the gap. Per the germline V gene, CDR1 is SGHVS and CDR2 is FQNEAQ. CDR3 DNA sequence: TGTGCCAGCAGCTTAGTGGGCCAGGGTGGTGGCTACACCTTC. It specifies CASSLVGQGGGYTF.

V usage is TRBV4-1 and J usage is TRBJ2-7; D not resolved. The CDR3 consists of 14 residues. V gave up 1 base and J gave up 5 bases, with 12 bases separating them. Germline assignment: CDR1 MGHRA and CDR2 YSYEKL. The CDR3 spells CASSQGPREHEQYF. In DNA, the CDR3 is TGCGCCAGCAGCCAAGGCCCGAGAGAGCACGAGCAGTACTTC.

V and J are TRBV5-1 and TRBJ1-4; TRBD1 aligns across 12 bases. The CDR3 is 18 residues long. Trimming removed 1 base from V and 7 bases from J; junction bases left unmatched: 11. Germline values: CDR1 SGHRS, CDR2 YFSETQ. CDR3 DNA: TGCGCCAGCAGCTTGATGGGACAGGGGGCGCCGGGTGGTGAAAAACTGTTTTTT. Protein: CASSLMGQGAPGGEKLFF.

The chain combines TRBV7-9 with TRBJ1-6; possibly TRBD1 for D (6 bases). The V and J ends lost 7 bases and 11 bases respectively, with 15 bases between them. This CDR3 contains 13 residues. Germline lookup yields CDR1 SEHNR and CDR2 FQNEAQ (reference sequence). In DNA, the CDR3 is TGTGCCAGCACCCTAGGGGGTGGACCACCCCTCCACTTT. This codes for CASTLGGGPPLHF.

The gene calls are TRBV6-1 and TRBJ2-7; possible D gene TRBD1, 6 bases. The CDR3 is 17 amino acids. The germline CDR1 and CDR2 sequences are MNHNS and SASEGT. V was shortened by 1 base and J by 7 bases, with 23 bases between the two germline ends. In DNA, the CDR3 is TGTGCCAGCAGTGAAGGGCGTATGGGCAGGGGTCGGAGTGAGCAGTACTTC. Its translation is CASSEGRMGRGRSEQYF.

The V gene is TRBV13, the J gene TRBJ2-1; 8 bases are a match to TRBD2. Germline lookup yields CDR1 PRHDT and CDR2 FYEKMQ (reference sequence). With V trimmed by 4 bases and J by 1 base, 18 bases remained unmatched. The CDR3 has 20 residues. CDR3 residues: CASSSTSGAPTMSSYNEQFF. The CDR3 nucleotides are TGTGCCAGCAGCTCCACTAGCGGAGCTCCTACAATGAGTTCCTACAATGAGCAGTTCTTC.

The chain uses TRBV4-3 and TRBJ1-1, with 8 bases that match TRBD1. Germline-derived CDR1 and CDR2 are LGHNA and YSLEER. The length of the CDR3 is 13 residues. V shed 4 bases, J shed 7 bases, and the junction held 5 bases outside the gene matches. CDR3 in DNA: TGCGCCAGCAGCCTTGGACAGGGTGGTGAAGCTTTCTTT. Amino acid sequence: CASSLGQGGEAFF.

The chain carries TRBV21-1 and TRBJ2-2; the table calls TRBD2, which could not be checked here. TRBV21-1 is given as a pseudogene. The CDR3 contains 16 residues. CDR3 region: CASSKETRPNTGELFF. CDR3 DNA: TGTGCCAGCAGCAAAGAAACTAGGCCGAACACCGGGGAGCTGTTTTTT.

With regard to this clone: Sequence at one end of the junction differs from germline and may be a read error. The chain employs TRBV7-9 and TRBJ1-2; D not resolved. The CDR3 has 12 residues. Germline V lookup: CDR1 SEHNR, CDR2 FQNEAQ (reference sequence). CDR3 sequence reads: CSSSLSPYGYTF. In DNA, the CDR3 is TGTTCCAGCAGCTTAAGCCCCTATGGCTACACCTTC.

CDR3 in DNA: TGTGCCTGGAGTGCCGGCGGCATTGCCTACGAGCAGTACTTC. It translates to CAWSAGGIAYEQYF. The chain links TRBV30 to TRBJ2-5; no reliable D call. The J call may be faulty, since TRBJ2-7 better matches the DNA end. The germline CDR1 and CDR2 sequences are GTSNPN and SVGIG (reference sequence). The CDR3 sequence is 14 residues long.